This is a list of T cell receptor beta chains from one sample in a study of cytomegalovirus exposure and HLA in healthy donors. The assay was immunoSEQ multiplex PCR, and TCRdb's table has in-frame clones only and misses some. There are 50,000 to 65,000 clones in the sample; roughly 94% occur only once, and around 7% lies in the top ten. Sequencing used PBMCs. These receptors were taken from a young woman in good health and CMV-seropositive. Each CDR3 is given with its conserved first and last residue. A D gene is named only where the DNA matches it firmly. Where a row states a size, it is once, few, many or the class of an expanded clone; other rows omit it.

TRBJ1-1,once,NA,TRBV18,TGTGCCAGCTCACAGACGGGTGAAGCTTTCTTT,CASSQTGEAFF
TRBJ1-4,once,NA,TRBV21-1,TGTGCCAGCAGCCATGGGGCAGGGATGGGAACTAATGAAAAACTGTTTTTT,CASSHGAGMGTNEKLFF
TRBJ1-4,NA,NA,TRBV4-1,TGCGCCAGCAGCCAAGGAGGAGGGCGAGAAAAACTGTTTTTT,CASSQGGGREKLFF
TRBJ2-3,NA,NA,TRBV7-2,TGTGCCAGCAGCTTTATTAGCAGCACAGATACGCAGTATTTT,CASSFISSTDTQYF
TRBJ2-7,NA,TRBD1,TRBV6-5,TGTGCCAGCAGTTCTCCGACAGGGGGGCAGTACTTC,CASSSPTGGQYF
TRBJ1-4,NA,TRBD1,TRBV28,TGTGCCAGCAGCTCCCCGCGGACAGGGGGGCGTGAAAAACTGTTTTTT,CASSSPRTGGREKLFF
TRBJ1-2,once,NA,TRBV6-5,TGTGCCAGCAGTTACTCAGCCGGCTATGGCTACACCTTC,CASSYSAGYGYTF
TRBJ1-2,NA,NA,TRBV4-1,TGCGCCAGCAGCCAAGACTCCTTCTATGGCTACACCTTC,CASSQDSFYGYTF
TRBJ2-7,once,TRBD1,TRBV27,TGTGCCACTAAACTATCAAAGGGACAGGGAGATTACAAGAACTCCTACGAGCAGTACTTC,CATKLSKGQGDYKNSYEQYF
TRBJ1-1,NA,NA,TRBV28,TGTGCCAGCAGTTGGGCTGGGGGGTCTGAAGCTTTCTTT,CASSWAGGSEAFF
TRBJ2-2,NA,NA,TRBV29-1,TGCAGCGTTGTCGGGGGTAACATCCCCGGGGAGCTGTTTTTT,CSVVGGNIPGELFF
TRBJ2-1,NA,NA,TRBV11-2,TGTGCCAGCAGCCCTTTACGTTCAGGCTCCTACAATGAGCAGTTCTTC,CASSPLRSGSYNEQFF
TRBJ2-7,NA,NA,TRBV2,TGTGCCAGCAGTCCCAAAATATTCCTTTTGACGGATAGGGGCGAGCAGTACTTC,CASSPKIFLLTDRGEQYF
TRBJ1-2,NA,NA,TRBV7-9,TGTGCCAGCAGCCCCGAACCTTGGACACGCAACCTAGGAGGCTACACCTTC,CASSPEPWTRNLGGYTF
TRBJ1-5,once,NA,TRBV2,TGTGCCGGTTCTGGGGGGGCGAATCAGCCCCAGCATTTT,CAGSGGANQPQHF
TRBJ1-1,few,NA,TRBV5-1,TGCGCCAGCAGCTTGGACAGGAACACTGAAGCTTTCTTT,CASSLDRNTEAFF
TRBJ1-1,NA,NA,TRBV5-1,TGCGCCAGCAGCTTGGCTACAGGGAACACTGAAGCTTTCTTT,CASSLATGNTEAFF
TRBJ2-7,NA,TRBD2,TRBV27,TGTGCCAGCAGTTCGTTGGTTATCGGGAGGCCCTACGAGCAGTACTTC,CASSSLVIGRPYEQYF
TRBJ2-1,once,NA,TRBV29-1,TGCAGCCCCAGGGTTGGCAATGAGCAGTTCTTC,CSPRVGNEQFF
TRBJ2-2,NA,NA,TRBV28,TGTGCCAGCACCTTTCCCGGGGAGCTGTTTTTT,CASTFPGELFF
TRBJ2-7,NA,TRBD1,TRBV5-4,TGTGCCAGCAGCTCCGGCCCGGGACAGGGGTACTACGAGCAGTACTTC,CASSSGPGQGYYEQYF
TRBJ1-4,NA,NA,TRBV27,TGTGCCAGCAGTTCCCGCCCAGCAACTAATGAAAAACTGTTTTTT,CASSSRPATNEKLFF
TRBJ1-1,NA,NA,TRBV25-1,TGTGCCAGCAGTGAATCAAGGGGGATCATCACTGAAGCTTTCTTT,CASSESRGIITEAFF
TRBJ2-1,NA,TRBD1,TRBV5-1,TGCGCCAGCAGCCCTGACAGGGCCCCCTACAATGAGCAGTTCTTC,CASSPDRAPYNEQFF
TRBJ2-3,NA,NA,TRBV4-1,TGCGCCAGCAGCCAAGATTGGGAGTCTGGGGTGGTGGGTGATACGCAGTATTTT,CASSQDWESGVVGDTQYF
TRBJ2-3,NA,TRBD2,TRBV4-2,TGTGCCAGCAGCCACCTGACTAGCGGGGGGTCAACTAGCACAGATACGCAGTATTTT,CASSHLTSGGSTSTDTQYF
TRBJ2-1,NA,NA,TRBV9,TGTGCCAGCAGCGTAGCGGCGCAGGGATCCCCCAATGAGCAGTTCTTC,CASSVAAQGSPNEQFF
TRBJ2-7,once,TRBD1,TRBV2,TGTGCCAGCAGTCGATTCCGACAGGGTCCTCAGTACGAGCAGTACTTC,CASSRFRQGPQYEQYF
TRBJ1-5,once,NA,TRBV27,TGTGCCAGCAGTTTGAATCTCTATAGCAATCAGCCCCAGCATTTT,CASSLNLYSNQPQHF
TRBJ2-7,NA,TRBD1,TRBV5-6,TGTGCCAGCAGCTTCCGGACAGGGACCTACGAGCAGTACTTC,CASSFRTGTYEQYF
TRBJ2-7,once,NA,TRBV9,TGTGCCAGCAGCCCCCAGGGTGTACAGGCCTACGAGCAGTACTTC,CASSPQGVQAYEQYF
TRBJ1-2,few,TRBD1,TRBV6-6,TGTGCCAGCAGTTACGGGGACAGCTATGGCTACACCTTC,CASSYGDSYGYTF
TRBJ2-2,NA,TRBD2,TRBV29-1,TGCAGCGTTGAAGGCCAAAGACTAGCGGGAGTCGGGGAGCTGTTTTTT,CSVEGQRLAGVGELFF
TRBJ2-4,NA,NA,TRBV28,TGTGCCAGCAGTTTAACGGGTGGCCTGAACAAAAACATTCAGTACTTC,CASSLTGGLNKNIQYF
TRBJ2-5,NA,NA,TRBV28,TGTGCAATCGGAGGGGGGGGCCTGGAGACCCAGTACTTC,CAIGGGGLETQYF
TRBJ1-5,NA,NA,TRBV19,TGTGCCAGCCTTCATAGTTATTCGGGGATTCAGCCCCAGCATTTT,CASLHSYSGIQPQHF
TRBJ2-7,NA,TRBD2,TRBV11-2,TGTGCCAGCAGCTCGCTGAGCGGGACTTTCTACGAGCAGTACTTC,CASSSLSGTFYEQYF
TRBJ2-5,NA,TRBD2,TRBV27,TGTGCCAGCATGCGGGGGGGGACCCAAGAGACCCAGTACTTC,CASMRGGTQETQYF
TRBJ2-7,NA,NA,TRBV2,TGTGCCAGCACCGGGGGCTACGAGCAGTACTTC,CASTGGYEQYF
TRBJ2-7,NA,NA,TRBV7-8,TGTGCCAGCAGCTTAGTGGTGGGACACTCGGCACCCTACGAGCAGTACTTC,CASSLVVGHSAPYEQYF
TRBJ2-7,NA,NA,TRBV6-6,TGTGCCAGCAGTGCCAGACTAGTCTACGAGCAGTACTTC,CASSARLVYEQYF
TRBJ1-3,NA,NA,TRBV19,TGTGCCAGTAGTTCCCTGGGAAACACCATATATTTT,CASSSLGNTIYF
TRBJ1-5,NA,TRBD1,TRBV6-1,TGTGCCAGCAGTGGCGGACAGGTCTGGGGACATCAGCCCCAGCATTTT,CASSGGQVWGHQPQHF
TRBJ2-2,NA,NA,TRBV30,TGTGCCTGGAGTGTTGGGCTTGCGACCGGGGAGCTGTTTTTT,CAWSVGLATGELFF
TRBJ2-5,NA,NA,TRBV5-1,TGCGCCAGCAGCTCAGCCGGGGGCGCGGGGGCAGAGACCCAGTACTTC,CASSSAGGAGAETQYF
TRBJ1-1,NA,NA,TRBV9,TGTGCCAGCAGCGGACGAAATACAGGTGAAGCTTTCTTT,CASSGRNTGEAFF
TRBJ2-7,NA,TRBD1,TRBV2,TGTGCCAGCAGTGCAGGGGGTTGGTACGAGCAGTACTTC,CASSAGGWYEQYF
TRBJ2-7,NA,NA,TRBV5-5,TGTGCCAGCAGTCCCGGACAGACCTACGAGCAGTACTTC,CASSPGQTYEQYF
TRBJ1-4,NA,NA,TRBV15,TGTGCCACCAGCAGAGAGCGGCTCGGGTGGACTAATGAAAAACTGTTTTTT,CATSRERLGWTNEKLFF